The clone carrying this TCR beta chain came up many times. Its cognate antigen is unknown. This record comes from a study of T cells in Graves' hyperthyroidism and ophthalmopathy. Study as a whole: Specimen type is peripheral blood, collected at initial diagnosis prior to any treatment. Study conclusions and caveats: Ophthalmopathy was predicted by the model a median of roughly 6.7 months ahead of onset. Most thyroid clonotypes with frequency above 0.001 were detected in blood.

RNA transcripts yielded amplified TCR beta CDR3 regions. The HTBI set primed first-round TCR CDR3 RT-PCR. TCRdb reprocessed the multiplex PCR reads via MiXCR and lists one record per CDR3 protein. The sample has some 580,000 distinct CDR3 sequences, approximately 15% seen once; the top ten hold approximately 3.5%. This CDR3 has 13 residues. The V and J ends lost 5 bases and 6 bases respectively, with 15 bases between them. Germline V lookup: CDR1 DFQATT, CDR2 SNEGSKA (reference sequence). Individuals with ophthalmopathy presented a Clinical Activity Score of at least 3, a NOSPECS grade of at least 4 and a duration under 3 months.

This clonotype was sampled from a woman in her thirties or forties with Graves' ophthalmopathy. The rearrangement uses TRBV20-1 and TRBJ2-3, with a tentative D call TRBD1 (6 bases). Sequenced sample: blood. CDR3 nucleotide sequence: TGCAGTGCTCCCCGAGGGGGATCCGATACGCAGTATTTT. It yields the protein CSAPRGGSDTQYF.